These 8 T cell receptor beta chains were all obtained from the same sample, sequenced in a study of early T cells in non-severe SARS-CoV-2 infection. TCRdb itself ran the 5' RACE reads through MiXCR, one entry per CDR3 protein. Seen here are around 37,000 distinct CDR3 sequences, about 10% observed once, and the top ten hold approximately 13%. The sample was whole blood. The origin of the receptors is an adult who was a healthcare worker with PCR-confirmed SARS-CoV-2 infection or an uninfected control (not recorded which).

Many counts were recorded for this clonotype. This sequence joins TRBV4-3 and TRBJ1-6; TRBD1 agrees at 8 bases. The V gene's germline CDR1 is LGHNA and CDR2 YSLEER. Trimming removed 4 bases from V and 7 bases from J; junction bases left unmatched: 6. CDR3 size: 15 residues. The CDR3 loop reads CASSRGGQGNSPLHF. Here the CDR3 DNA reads TGCGCCAGCAGCCGGGGAGGACAGGGCAATTCACCCCTCCACTTT.

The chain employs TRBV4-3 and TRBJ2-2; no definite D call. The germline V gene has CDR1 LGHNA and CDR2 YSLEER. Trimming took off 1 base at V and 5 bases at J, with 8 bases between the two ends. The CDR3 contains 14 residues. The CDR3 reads CASSQGPATGELFF. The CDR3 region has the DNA TGCGCCAGCAGCCAAGGGCCGGCTACCGGGGAGCTGTTTTTT.

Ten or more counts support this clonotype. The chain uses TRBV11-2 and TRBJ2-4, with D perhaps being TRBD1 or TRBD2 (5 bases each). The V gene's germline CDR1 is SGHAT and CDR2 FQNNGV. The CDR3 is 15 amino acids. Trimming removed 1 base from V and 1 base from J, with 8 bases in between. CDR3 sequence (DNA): TGTGCCAGCAGCTTAGTCTGGGACGCCAAAAACATTCAGTACTTC. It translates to CASSLVWDAKNIQYF.

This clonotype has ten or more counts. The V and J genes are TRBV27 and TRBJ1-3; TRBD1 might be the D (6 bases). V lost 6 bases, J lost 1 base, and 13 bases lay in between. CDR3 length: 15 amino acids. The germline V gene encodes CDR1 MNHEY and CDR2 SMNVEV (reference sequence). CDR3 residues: CASSRGGRSGNTIYF. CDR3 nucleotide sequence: TGTGCCAGCAGCCGGGGGGGCCGGTCTGGAAACACCATATATTTT.

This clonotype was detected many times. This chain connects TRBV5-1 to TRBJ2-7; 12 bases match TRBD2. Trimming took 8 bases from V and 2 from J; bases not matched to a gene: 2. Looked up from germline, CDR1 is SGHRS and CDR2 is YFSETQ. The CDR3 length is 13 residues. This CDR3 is CASRLAGAYEQYF. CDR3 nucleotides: TGCGCCAGTCGACTAGCGGGGGCCTACGAGCAGTACTTC.

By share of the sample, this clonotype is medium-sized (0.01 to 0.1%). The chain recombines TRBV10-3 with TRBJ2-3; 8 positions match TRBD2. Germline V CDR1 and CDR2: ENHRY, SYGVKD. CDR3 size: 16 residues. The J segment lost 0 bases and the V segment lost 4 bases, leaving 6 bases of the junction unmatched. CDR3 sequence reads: CAISGTSGASTDTQYF. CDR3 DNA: TGTGCCATCAGTGGAACTAGCGGCGCTAGCACAGATACGCAGTATTTT.

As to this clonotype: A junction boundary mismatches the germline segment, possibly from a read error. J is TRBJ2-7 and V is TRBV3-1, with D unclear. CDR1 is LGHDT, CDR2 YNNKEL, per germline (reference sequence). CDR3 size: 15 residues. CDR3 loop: CASNQGIHGTYEQYF. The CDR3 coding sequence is TGTGCCAGCAACCAAGGGATACATGGAACCTACGAGCAGTACTTC.

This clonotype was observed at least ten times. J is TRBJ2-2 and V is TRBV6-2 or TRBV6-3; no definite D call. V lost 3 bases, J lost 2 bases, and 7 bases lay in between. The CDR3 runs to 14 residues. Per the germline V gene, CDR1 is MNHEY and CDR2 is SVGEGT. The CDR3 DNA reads TGTGCCAGCAGTTATTTCCGTAACACCGGGGAGCTGTTTTTT. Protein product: CASSYFRNTGELFF.